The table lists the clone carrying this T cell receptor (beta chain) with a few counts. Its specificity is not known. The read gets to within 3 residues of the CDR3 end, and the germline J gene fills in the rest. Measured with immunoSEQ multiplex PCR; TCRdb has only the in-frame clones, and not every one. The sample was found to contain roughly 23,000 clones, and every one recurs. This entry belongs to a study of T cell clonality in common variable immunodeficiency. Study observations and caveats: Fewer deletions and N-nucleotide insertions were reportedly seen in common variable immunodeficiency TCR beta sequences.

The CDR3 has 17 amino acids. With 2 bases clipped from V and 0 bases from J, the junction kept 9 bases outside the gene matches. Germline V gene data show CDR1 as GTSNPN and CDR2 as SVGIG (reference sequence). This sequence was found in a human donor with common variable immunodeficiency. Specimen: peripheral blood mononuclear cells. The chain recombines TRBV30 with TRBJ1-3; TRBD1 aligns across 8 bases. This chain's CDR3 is CAWSPTGALLSGNTIYF. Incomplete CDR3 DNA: TGTGCCTGGAGTCCGACAGGGGCCTTACTCTCTGGAAACACC.